This T cell receptor beta chain was recorded in a study of blood T cell repertoires in COVID-19. Overall study: The study drew acute and convalescent COVID-19 samples from the United States, Italy and Spain. T cells, B-cell-depleted T cells, or PBMCs supplied cDNA or gDNA.

CDR1 and CDR2 from the germline V gene are MNHEY and SVGAGI. CDR3 length: 15 residues. Unmatched junction bases numbered 4, after V lost 3 bases and J lost 3 bases. Original methodology: Estimation of nucleated cell counts was performed using reference gene primer amplification. Libraries were prepared by immunoSEQ multiplex PCR; TCRdb keeps only in-frame clonotypes and omits some of them. V and J calls and clone size are those listed in that table; D and trimming were worked out from the DNA. This repertoire shows hundreds of thousands of clones, 75% to 90% found once; its top ten account for less than 10%.

The clonotype was recovered from a human donor in a cohort sampled during active COVID-19. Sequencing used peripheral blood. The chain uses TRBV6-5 and TRBJ2-7; the match to TRBD2 covers 11 bases. The CDR3 loop is CASSYFTSGSYEQYF. CDR3 DNA: TGTGCCAGCAGTTATTTTACTAGCGGGAGCTACGAGCAGTACTTC.